This T cell receptor beta chain derives from a study of shared clonotypes between healthy human individuals. Study observations and caveats: Of the naive CD4 clonotypes, about 5% were shared across a few donors. Non-shared clonotypes had lower generation probabilities than clonotypes shared by all four sorted-subset donors.

Profiled with immunoSEQ multiplex PCR; TCRdb holds only in-frame clones, not every one. The sample comprises 2.3 million or so clones, 85% to 95% of which are singletons, and about 0.39% rests with the top ten. Germline CDR1 reads MDHEN; CDR2 reads SYDVKM. CDR3 length equals 14 residues. Trimming removed 4 bases at V and 3 bases at J, with 12 bases between. Worth noting for this clone: Its antigen is unidentified.

The sequence derives from a young man in good health. Some clones in this sample may be carry-over from other donors' samples. The sample was naive CD4+ T cells from PBMCs. The subset denotes: CD45RA+ positively selected. V gene TRBV28 combines with J gene TRBJ1-2; D perhaps matches TRBD1 (6 bases). CDR3 DNA: TGTGCCAGCAGTTCACTGACAGGAGACTATGGCTACACCTTC. This gives the protein CASSSLTGDYGYTF.